The 21 T cell receptor beta chains below were found in one sample sequenced in a study of Graves' ophthalmopathy and Graves' hyperthyroidism. As the template, RNA transcripts were used to amplify TCR beta CDR3 regions. The first round was an RT-PCR with HTBI primers, and the second round was a multiplex PCR. TCRdb ran MiXCR on the multiplex PCR reads and lists one entry per CDR3 protein. The table shows over 650,000 distinct CDR3 sequences, with 35% to 45% occurring only once. Specimen: peripheral blood. The receptors stem from an adult man with Graves' ophthalmopathy.

The gene calls are TRBV11-1 and TRBJ1-2, with D perhaps matching TRBD1 (5 bases). With 5 bases removed from V and 6 bases from J, the gap between germline ends came to 22 bases. This CDR3 has 16 amino acids. Germline assignment: CDR1 SGHAT and CDR2 FQDESV (reference sequence). CDR3 nucleotides: TGTGCCAGCAGCGAATCCGGGACCCGGGCCATCGATGGCTACACCTTC. The encoded protein is CASSESGTRAIDGYTF.

The V gene is TRBV6-1, the J gene TRBJ2-7; perhaps TRBD1 as D (7 bases). V was clipped by 6 bases and J by 6 bases, with 15 bases between them. This CDR3 region has 13 residues. Germline CDR1 MNHNS, CDR2 SASEGT. This CDR3 is CASRGHQGGEQYF. Here the CDR3 DNA reads TGTGCCAGCAGGGGACACCAGGGGGGCGAGCAGTACTTC.

This chain connects TRBV6-5 to TRBJ1-3, with D possibly being TRBD1 (6 bases). Germline V gene lookup returns CDR1 MNHEY and CDR2 SVGAGI. V lost 10 bases and J 0 bases, leaving 22 bases between the germline ends. This CDR3 spans 17 amino acids. The CDR3 region is CATSRAGGRYSGNTIYF. The CDR3 nucleotides read TGTGCCACCTCCCGGGCGGGGGGCCGCTACTCTGGAAACACCATATATTTT.

About this clonotype itself: Since a much larger clone is just one base distant, this may be a read error. J is TRBJ2-7 and V is TRBV11-1; 9 positions agree with TRBD1. The CDR3 contains 16 residues. Germline V gives CDR1 SGHAT, CDR2 FQDESV (reference sequence). The CDR3 sequence is CARSLIRGTGHSEQYF. In DNA form, the CDR3 reads TGTGCCCGCAGCTTAATCCGGGGGACAGGGCACTCTGAGCAGTACTTC.

This clonotype has at least ten counts. The chain joins TRBV3-1 to TRBJ1-4; perhaps TRBD1 as D (6 bases). Trimming shortened V by 4 bases and J by 13 bases, and 13 bases separated the two germline ends. The CDR3 covers 12 residues. CDR1 and CDR2 (germline): LGHDT, YNNKEL (reference sequence). The CDR3 region is CASSLQGMGLFF. The DNA of the CDR3 is TGTGCCAGCAGCCTGCAGGGGATGGGACTGTTTTTT.

This clonotype showed up many times. The CDR3 spells CASSLQGAGEQYF. The DNA of the CDR3 is TGTGCCAGCAGTTTACAGGGGGCTGGCGAGCAGTACTTC. The J gene is TRBJ2-7, the V gene TRBV12-3 or TRBV12-4; TRBD1 matches at 8 bases. Losses at the gene ends were 2 bases for V and 6 bases for J; bases not matched to a gene: 3. The CDR3 consists of 13 residues.

The V and J genes are TRBV7-9 and TRBJ1-6; the D gene is possibly TRBD1 (6 bases). Germline V lookup: CDR1 SEHNR, CDR2 FQNEAQ (reference sequence). The CDR3 has 16 residues. Trimming cost V 1 base and J 1 base, with 8 bases left between them. CDR3 sequence (DNA): TGTGCCAGCAGCTTAGAAGGGGGATCCTATAATTCACCCCTCCACTTT. Protein product: CASSLEGGSYNSPLHF.

V is TRBV14 and J is TRBJ2-7; no reliable D call. Trimming took 0 bases from V and 1 from J, leaving 4 bases between them. CDR1 SGHDN and CDR2 FVKESK come from the germline V gene. The CDR3 totals 13 residues. The CDR3 DNA follows: TGTGCCAGCAGCCAAGATATATCCTACGAGCAGTACTTC. Translated, it gives CASSQDISYEQYF.

This clonotype was counted at least ten times. The chain carries TRBV2 and TRBJ2-7, with 9 bases lining up with TRBD1. The V and J ends lost 4 bases and 11 bases, in that order; junction bases with no gene match: 3. This CDR3 is 11 amino acids long. Germline values: CDR1 SNHLY, CDR2 FYNNEI. Written as DNA, the CDR3 is TGTGCCAGCAGTGGCCGGGACAGGGAGTACTTC. This gives the protein CASSGRDREYF.

J is TRBJ1-5 and V is TRBV2; 7 bases are a match to TRBD1. Germline V gives CDR1 SNHLY, CDR2 FYNNEI. V lost 5 bases to trimming and J lost 1 base; unmatched junction nucleotides: 5. The CDR3 loop spans 15 amino acids. In DNA, the CDR3 is TGTGCCAGCAGTTTCACAGGGGCAAGCAATCAGCCCCAGCATTTT. It yields the protein CASSFTGASNQPQHF.

V and J are TRBV9 and TRBJ2-2; TRBD2 might be the D (5 bases). Germline CDR1 SGDLS, CDR2 YYNGEE. V lost 4 bases, J lost 3 bases, and 13 bases lay in between. The CDR3 spans 15 residues. DNA for the CDR3: TGTGCCAGCAGCTCCTGGACGGGGTACACCGGGGAGCTGTTTTTT. Translation: CASSSWTGYTGELFF.

The rearrangement uses TRBV2 and TRBJ1-2; D unresolved. Germline CDR1 is SNHLY and CDR2 is FYNNEI. CDR3 length equals 12 residues. V was clipped by 4 bases and J by 12 bases, with 15 bases between them. In nucleotides, the CDR3 is TGTGCCAGCAGTGGGCAGAGTGACTCGAACACCTTC. Its protein is CASSGQSDSNTF.

This clonotype has a handful of counts. The V call is TRBV25-1, the J call TRBJ2-7, with 7 nucleotides matching TRBD2. The V gene end was trimmed by 5 bases and the J gene end by 3 bases; junction bases not matched to a gene: 4. The CDR3 loop spans 13 amino acids. Germline CDR1 and CDR2: MGHDK and SYGVNS. The CDR3 region is CASSYKRGYEQYF. The CDR3 coding sequence is TGTGCCAGCAGTTACAAGCGGGGCTACGAGCAGTACTTC.

This clonotype was counted a few times. The chain uses TRBV20-1 and TRBJ2-5, with 7 bases that match TRBD2. CDR1 is DFQATT and CDR2 is SNEGSKA in the germline V gene (reference sequence). The J segment lost 5 bases and the V segment lost 2 bases, leaving 11 bases of the junction unmatched. The CDR3 loop spans 15 amino acids. The CDR3 here is CSARPHAGAEETQYF. In nucleotides, the CDR3 is TGCAGTGCTAGACCCCATGCGGGAGCAGAGGAGACCCAGTACTTC.

At least ten counts were recorded for this clonotype. V and J are TRBV5-1 and TRBJ2-7; TRBD2 matches 12 bases. The CDR3 is made up of 14 amino acids. V was pared by 3 bases and J by 6 bases, with 4 bases of the junction left unmatched. The germline gives CDR1 SGHRS, CDR2 YFSETQ. The CDR3: CASSSSGRGGEQYF. The DNA for the CDR3 is TGCGCCAGCAGCTCTAGCGGGAGGGGCGGCGAGCAGTACTTC.

The gene calls are TRBV7-2 and TRBJ2-5; D unclear. The CDR3 length is 16 residues. Per the germline V gene, CDR1 is SGHTA and CDR2 is FQGNSA. V lost 0 bases and J 2 bases, leaving 13 bases between the germline ends. The CDR3 DNA is TGTGCCAGCAGCTTAGCGCTAGGCGGCCAGCAAGAGACCCAGTACTTC. As protein: CASSLALGGQQETQYF.

This clonotype was seen many times. The chain links TRBV24-1 to TRBJ2-5, with D tentatively TRBD1 (5 bases). CDR3 length equals 15 residues. Germline assignment: CDR1 KGHDR and CDR2 SFDVKD. Trimming pared 2 bases from V and 4 bases from J, leaving 13 bases between. DNA for the CDR3: TGTGCCACCAGTGATTCCCAGGGTGTAGGAGAGACCCAGTACTTC. Encoded protein: CATSDSQGVGETQYF.

This clonotype was seen at least ten times. V is TRBV29-1 and J is TRBJ1-4; D gene uncertain. Trimming took off 6 bases at V and 6 bases at J, with 11 bases between the two ends. The length of the CDR3 is 12 residues. Germline assignment: CDR1 SQVTM and CDR2 ANQGSEA. The CDR3 region has the DNA TGCAGCGTCCAGGAGTCGGATGAAAAACTGTTTTTT. Encoded protein: CSVQESDEKLFF.

The gene calls are TRBV5-1 and TRBJ2-2, with 8 nucleotides matching TRBD1. CDR3 length: 16 amino acids. From germline, CDR1 is SGHRS and CDR2 YFSETQ. The ends lost 4 bases at V and 1 base at J; junction bases unmatched: 6. The CDR3 loop reads CASSQGQGGNTGELFF. In DNA, the CDR3 is TGCGCCAGCAGCCAAGGACAGGGAGGGAACACCGGGGAGCTGTTTTTT.

The table lists this clonotype with many counts. Germline and junction disagree at one end, which may indicate a read error. The chain combines TRBV20-1 with TRBJ2-5; weak D call: TRBD1 (5 bases). The germline V gene has CDR1 DFQATT and CDR2 SNEGSKA (reference sequence). The CDR3 runs 9 residues. In DNA, the CDR3 is TGCAGTGCTAGACCAGGGTCAGACTTC. This encodes CSARPGSDF.

The chain recombines TRBV20-1 with TRBJ1-2; possibly TRBD1 for D (5 bases). Looked up from germline, CDR1 is DFQATT and CDR2 is SNEGSKA (reference sequence). The germline V and J ends were trimmed by 0 bases and 4 bases, with 12 bases remaining between them. The CDR3 has 14 amino acids. In nucleotides, the CDR3 is TGCAGTGCTAGAGATAGCAGGGCGGCCTATGGCTACACCTTC. It codes for CSARDSRAAYGYTF.